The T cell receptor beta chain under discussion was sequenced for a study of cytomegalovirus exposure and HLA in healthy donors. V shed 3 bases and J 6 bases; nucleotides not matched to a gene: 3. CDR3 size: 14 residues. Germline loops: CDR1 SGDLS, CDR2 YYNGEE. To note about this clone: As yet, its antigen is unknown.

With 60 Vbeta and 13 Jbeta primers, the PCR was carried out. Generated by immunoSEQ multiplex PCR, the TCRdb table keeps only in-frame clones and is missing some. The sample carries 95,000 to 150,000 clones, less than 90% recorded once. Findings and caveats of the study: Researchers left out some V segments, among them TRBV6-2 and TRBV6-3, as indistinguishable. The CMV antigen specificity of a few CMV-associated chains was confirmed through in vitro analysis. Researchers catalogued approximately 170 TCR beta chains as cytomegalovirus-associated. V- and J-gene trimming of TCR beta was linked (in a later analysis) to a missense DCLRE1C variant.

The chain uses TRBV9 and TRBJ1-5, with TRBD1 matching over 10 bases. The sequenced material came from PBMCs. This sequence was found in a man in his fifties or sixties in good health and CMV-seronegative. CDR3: CASSETGGSQPQHF. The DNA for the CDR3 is TGTGCCAGCAGCGAGACAGGGGGCAGTCAGCCCCAGCATTTT. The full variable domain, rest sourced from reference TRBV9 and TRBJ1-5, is DSGVTQTPKHLITATGQRVTLRCSPRSGDLSVYWYQQSLDQGLQFLIQYYNGEERAKGNILERFSAQQFPDLHSELNLSSLELGDSALYFCASSETGGSQPQHFGDGTRLSIL.